This entry is about one T cell receptor (beta chain). This entry comes from a study of T cell responses to AZD1222 COVID-19 vaccine. The protocol was immunoSEQ multiplex PCR, while the TCRdb copy is restricted to in-frame clones and leaves out a portion. This sample yields approximately 200,000 clones, of which 91% are seen a single time; under 4% belongs to the top ten. Specimen: peripheral blood, collected 28 days after the second AZD1222 dose. The clonotype originates from an adult who received the AZD1222 COVID-19 vaccine.

The CDR3 spells CASSHGTYYNEQFF. The CDR3 DNA reads as TGTGCCAGCAGCCACGGGACTTATTACAATGAGCAGTTCTTC. The chain joins TRBV5-6 to TRBJ2-1; D possibly corresponds to TRBD2 (6 bases). The V end lost 4 bases, the J end lost 4 bases, and 12 bases lay between the germline ends. CDR1 and CDR2 from the germline V gene are SGHDT and YYEEEE. The CDR3 runs to 14 residues.